This record covers a single T cell receptor (beta chain). Its antigen is currently unknown. Treatment defined: approximately 10-day PBMC culture with coronavirus spike peptide pools or control peptides (ViraFEST assay). Via ViraFEST, peptide pools expanded antigen-specific T cells before TCR sequencing. The sample belongs to a study of vaccination and CD4 T cells after COVID-19. Study-wide background: Spike peptides, overlapping and drawn from SARS-CoV-2, HCoV-NL63, HCoV-OC43 and HCoV-229E, were used to stimulate cells. As control conditions, cultures were given either a CEFX pool serving as positive control, an HIV-1 Nef pool, or no peptide at all.

At the Johns Hopkins FTIC core, DNA taken from cultured CD4+ T cells was sequenced by way of the Oncomine TCR Beta short-read assay. In this case, cultured CD4+ T cells provided the extracted genomic DNA. Each CDR3 protein gets one entry after TCRdb re-called the PCR reads with MiXCR. The sample has 3,100 or so distinct CDR3 sequences, over 70% seen once. Germline CDR1 is SGHTA and CDR2 is FQGTGA. V was trimmed by 5 bases and J by 5 bases, leaving 10 bases between them. The CDR3 sequence is 14 residues long. What was sequenced was CD4+ T cells from blood, cultured in vitro. The TCR originated in a human donor who had recovered from COVID-19. The chain combines TRBV7-3 with TRBJ1-6, with D tentatively TRBD1 (6 bases). The CDR3 spells CASSRTGNNSPLHF. As DNA, the CDR3 is TGTGCCAGCAGCCGAACAGGGAATAATTCACCCCTCCACTTT.